This note documents a single T cell receptor beta chain sequence. Antigen specificity is unknown. Both 60 Vbeta primers and 13 Jbeta primers went into the PCR. The repertoire was sequenced with immunoSEQ multiplex PCR; TCRdb's copy has only in-frame clones and lacks some. Of some 90,000 clones listed, approximately 75% were seen once; the top ten hold more than 2.5%. These data belong to a study of cytomegalovirus exposure and HLA in healthy donors. Overall study results and limits: Only CMV serostatus was available as immune exposure information. DRB1 had the most TCR associations and HLA-C the fewest, a later analysis found, with rates varying by HLA locus. Through in vitro validation, a few CMV-associated chains were shown to be specific for CMV antigens. A later analysis associated some 16,000 TCR beta sequences with HLA alleles at a 0.05 false discovery rate.

Losses at the gene ends were 4 bases for V and 7 bases for J; bases not matched to a gene: 11. In germline, CDR1 is GTSNPN, CDR2 SVGIG (reference sequence). This CDR3 region has 15 residues. Sequencing was done on a sample of PBMCs. This chain uses TRBV30 with TRBJ2-1; 9 bases are a match to TRBD2. The TCR sequence derives from a female donor in good health and CMV-seropositive. This CDR3 reads CAWNVGGGARNEQFF. The DNA of the CDR3 is TGTGCCTGGAACGTTGGCGGGGGGGCAAGGAATGAGCAGTTCTTC.